This T cell receptor (beta chain) was identified in a study of T cells after yellow fever vaccination. This clonotype has at least ten counts. TCRdb re-called the 5' RACE reads through MiXCR, storing one row per CDR3 protein. Counted here are 250,000 or so distinct CDR3 sequences, about 3.7% occurring once; the ten biggest clones make up around 19%. Sequenced material: PBMCs, taken 15 days after the yellow fever booster vaccination. The TCR originated in a man aged 18 to 30 who received the YFV17D yellow fever vaccine.

CDR3 loop: CASSPAGEGSNQPQHF. CDR3 DNA sequence: TGTGCCAGCAGTCCCGCTGGGGAGGGTAGCAATCAGCCCCAGCATTTT. The V and J genes are TRBV28 and TRBJ1-5, with D uncertain. Deletions cut 5 bases from V and 0 bases from J, with 14 bases between. CDR1 is MDHEN and CDR2 is SYDVKM in the germline V gene. The CDR3 has 16 amino acids.